The 5 T cell receptor beta chains reported below all come from one sample, sequenced in a study of T cells in Graves' hyperthyroidism and ophthalmopathy. Researchers took RNA transcripts and amplified the TCR beta CDR3 regions from them. Primed by the HTBI set, a first-round RT-PCR was run on the TCR CDR3. TCRdb re-analysed the multiplex PCR reads in MiXCR, keeping a single row per CDR3 protein. The table lists approximately 740,000 distinct CDR3 sequences, roughly 15% of them singletons. Material: blood. The receptors derive from a young woman with Graves' hyperthyroidism.

V gene TRBV4-1 combines with J gene TRBJ1-1, with TRBD1 matching over 7 bases. This CDR3 region has 14 residues. Trimming took 3 bases from V and 6 from J; bases not matched to a gene: 7. Per germline, CDR1 MGHRA and CDR2 YSYEKL. The chain's CDR3 is CASSHPQGRPEAFF. The CDR3 DNA reads as TGCGCCAGCAGCCATCCACAGGGGAGGCCTGAAGCTTTCTTT.

In its sample, this clonotype was seen a few times. The J gene is TRBJ2-2, the V gene TRBV7-9, with TRBD1 matching over 8 bases. V trimming: 7 bases; J trimming: 4 bases; junction bases outside the gene matches: 8. The CDR3 totals 15 residues. CDR1 is SEHNR and CDR2 is FQNEAQ in the germline V gene (reference sequence). The CDR3: CASNGQGGSTGELFF. The CDR3 region has the DNA TGTGCCAGCAACGGACAGGGTGGTAGCACCGGGGAGCTGTTTTTT.

The chain has TRBV12-3 or TRBV12-4 and TRBJ2-2; D call uncertain. Trimming took off 3 bases at V and 0 bases at J, with 8 bases between the two ends. CDR3 length: 15 residues. The CDR3 loop is CASSFVNSNTGELFF. The CDR3 coding sequence is TGTGCCAGCAGTTTCGTTAACTCGAACACCGGGGAGCTGTTTTTT.

The chain links TRBV6-1 to TRBJ2-3, with 7 bases lining up with TRBD2. Germline V gives CDR1 MNHNS, CDR2 SASEGT. The CDR3 totals 16 residues. Losses at the gene ends were 2 bases for V and 3 bases for J; bases not matched to a gene: 8. DNA for the CDR3: TGTGCCAGCAGTGAAAGGCGAGCGGGGTTGACAGATACGCAGTATTTT. Amino acids: CASSERRAGLTDTQYF.

This clonotype was counted ten times or more. This chain joins TRBV20-1 and TRBJ2-7; D unclear. This CDR3 has 13 residues. V was pared by 6 bases and J by 2 bases, with 14 bases between. Germline V gene lookup returns CDR1 DFQATT and CDR2 SNEGSKA (reference sequence). The CDR3 nucleotides are TGCAGTGCCGGAGATAATCAGCCCTACGAGCAGTACTTC. It is translated as CSAGDNQPYEQYF.